This is a list of T cell receptor beta chains from one sample in a study of blood T cell repertoires in COVID-19. The protocol was immunoSEQ multiplex PCR, while the TCRdb copy is restricted to in-frame clones and leaves out a portion. The data show under 250,000 clones, approximately 88% seen once. The specimen sequenced was peripheral blood. These receptors were taken from a man aged 60 to 75 who had recovered from COVID-19. Each CDR3 is given with its conserved first and last residue. A D gene is named only where the DNA matches it firmly. Clone size is not always given. Where it is, it says once, few, many or a class for expanded clones.

cdr3_aa cdr3_nt j_call clone_size v_call cdr3_length d_call
CAISRGTGELFF TGTGCCATCAGCCGGGGCACCGGGGAGCTGTTTTTT TRBJ2-2 NA TRBV10-3 12 NA
CASSLTRYNEQFF TGTGCCAGCAGCTTGACCAGGTACAATGAGCAGTTCTTC TRBJ2-1 NA TRBV5-8 13 NA
CATSRLPSGLAPFTDTQYF TGTGCCACCAGCAGATTACCCTCAGGACTAGCGCCTTTCACAGATACGCAGTATTTT TRBJ2-3 NA TRBV15 19 TRBD2
CASSRTEFNYGYTF TGTGCCAGCAGCCGGACAGAGTTTAACTATGGCTACACCTTC TRBJ1-2 NA TRBV5-6 14 NA
CASSFRPRNTEAFF TGTGCCAGCAGCTTTCGTCCGAGGAACACTGAAGCTTTCTTT TRBJ1-1 once TRBV7-9 14 NA
CASSQRDPGANVLTF TGCGCCAGCAGCCAGCGAGATCCTGGGGCCAACGTCCTGACTTTC TRBJ2-6 once TRBV5-1 15 NA
CASRGSPAPSTGARANSPLHF TGTGCCAGCAGAGGCTCCCCCGCCCCGTCTACAGGGGCCAGAGCTAATTCACCCCTCCACTTT TRBJ1-6 NA TRBV27 21 TRBD1
CASSYGRVLNTEAFF TGTGCCAGCAGTTACGGCAGGGTTTTGAACACTGAAGCTTTCTTT TRBJ1-1 NA TRBV6-5 15 NA
CAWSVRLAFSTDTQYF TGTGCCTGGAGTGTACGGCTAGCGTTTAGCACAGATACGCAGTATTTT TRBJ2-3 NA TRBV30 16 NA
CASSKGGANSYEQYF TGTGCCAGCAGTAAGGGAGGGGCTAACTCCTACGAGCAGTACTTC TRBJ2-7 NA TRBV28 15 TRBD2
CASSFQVRETQYF TGCGCCAGCAGCTTTCAGGTTCGGGAGACCCAGTACTTC TRBJ2-5 once TRBV5-1 13 NA
CASTPRGSWNTIYF TGTGCCAGCACCCCCAGGGGATCTTGGAACACCATATATTTT TRBJ1-3 NA TRBV25-1 14 NA
CASSPWSGSDTQYF TGTGCCAGCTCCCCCTGGAGCGGTTCGGATACGCAGTATTTT TRBJ2-3 once TRBV18 14 NA
CAAGGTSGRYYEQYF TGTGCCGCGGGGGGGACTAGCGGGAGATACTACGAGCAGTACTTC TRBJ2-7 NA TRBV27 15 TRBD2
CASSLQGTTDTQYF TGCGCCAGCAGCTTACAGGGTACCACAGATACGCAGTATTTT TRBJ2-3 NA TRBV5-1 14 NA
CASSISGRSNEQYF TGTGCCAGTAGTATAAGTGGGAGGTCCAACGAGCAGTACTTC TRBJ2-7 NA TRBV19 14 NA
CASSYGQASVYGYTF TGTGCCAGCAGTTACGGACAGGCCTCCGTCTATGGCTACACCTTC TRBJ1-2 NA TRBV6-6 15 TRBD1
CASSQRTGDNYGYTF TGCGCCAGCAGCCAAAGGACAGGGGATAACTATGGCTACACCTTC TRBJ1-2 few TRBV4-1 15 TRBD1
CASSLVGQGDTGELFF TGCGCCAGCAGCTTGGTCGGCCAGGGCGACACCGGGGAGCTGTTTTTT TRBJ2-2 NA TRBV5-1 16 NA
CASSQVREGRAQYF TGCGCCAGCAGCCAAGTTCGGGAGGGCCGGGCGCAGTATTTT TRBJ2-3 NA TRBV4-3 14 TRBD2
CAISADRGTTGELFF TGTGCCATCAGTGCTGACAGGGGGACCACCGGGGAGCTGTTTTTT TRBJ2-2 NA TRBV10-3 15 TRBD1
CASSQDEGGDSPLHF TGCGCCAGCAGCCAAGATGAAGGAGGGGATTCACCCCTCCACTTT TRBJ1-6 few TRBV4-1 15 NA
CASSQLRTSTDTQYF TGTGCCAGCAGCCAACTTAGGACTAGCACAGATACGCAGTATTTT TRBJ2-3 NA TRBV3-1/TRBV3-2 15 NA
CASLAWGTGVGEQFF TGTGCCAGCCTTGCATGGGGGACAGGCGTAGGGGAGCAGTTCTTC TRBJ2-1 NA TRBV28 15 TRBD1
CASTWGLNGYTF TGTGCCAGCACGTGGGGGCTCAATGGCTACACCTTC TRBJ1-2 once TRBV2 12 NA
CASSLAGGTGAHTEAFF TGCGCCAGCAGCTTGGCGGGCGGGACAGGGGCACACACTGAAGCTTTCTTT TRBJ1-1 NA TRBV5-1 17 TRBD1
CASTSSGTGSGGQYF TGTGCCAGCACCTCAAGCGGGACCGGGAGTGGTGGGCAGTACTTC TRBJ2-7 NA TRBV6-5 15 TRBD2
CASSGQGDHSSYEQYF TGTGCCAGCAGCGGTCAGGGTGACCATAGCTCCTACGAGCAGTACTTC TRBJ2-7 NA TRBV9 16 NA
CSARESYEQYF TGCAGTGCTCGGGAGTCCTACGAGCAGTACTTC TRBJ2-7 once TRBV20-1 11 NA
CASSQDRANYGYTF TGTGCCAGCAGCCAAGATCGAGCTAACTATGGCTACACCTTC TRBJ1-2 NA TRBV3-1/TRBV3-2 14 NA
CASSALGEARNEQFF TGTGCCAGCAGCGCCCTAGGGGAGGCAAGGAATGAGCAGTTCTTC TRBJ2-1 few TRBV9 15 NA
CASRPQGGGGIQYF TGTGCCAGCAGACCACAGGGTGGTGGAGGCATTCAGTACTTC TRBJ2-4 NA TRBV28 14 NA
CASSLRGAGNQPQHF TGTGCCAGCAGCCTCAGGGGGGCAGGGAATCAGCCCCAGCATTTT TRBJ1-5 NA TRBV4-2 15 TRBD1
CATQLLRPGEAFF TGTGCCACCCAGTTACTTAGACCGGGTGAAGCTTTCTTT TRBJ1-1 NA TRBV6-6 13 NA
CASSARQGTNYGYTF TGTGCCAGCAGCGCCCGACAGGGTACTAACTATGGCTACACCTTC TRBJ1-2 once TRBV9 15 TRBD1
CASSPRRNRAGTEAFF TGTGCCAGCAGCCCTAGAAGGAACAGGGCAGGGACTGAAGCTTTCTTT TRBJ1-1 NA TRBV3-1/TRBV3-2 16 NA
CAWSVRGRQYF TGTGCCTGGAGTGTAAGGGGGCGGCAGTACTTC TRBJ2-7 few TRBV30 11 TRBD1
CATSRDSGPYEQYF TGTGCCACCAGCAGAGATTCAGGTCCCTACGAGCAGTACTTC TRBJ2-7 NA TRBV15 14 NA
CASSEQGSNQPQHF TGTGCCAGCTCAGAACAGGGAAGCAATCAGCCCCAGCATTTT TRBJ1-5 NA TRBV18 14 NA
CAWSVNSNYEQYF TGTGCCTGGAGTGTAAACAGCAACTACGAGCAGTACTTC TRBJ2-7 NA TRBV30 13 NA
CASSRFSSLAGLQSSYNEQFF TGTGCCAGCAGTCGCTTCTCATCACTAGCGGGCCTACAAAGCTCCTACAATGAGCAGTTCTTC TRBJ2-1 NA TRBV6-6 21 TRBD2
CASSESVQGFTEAFF TGTGCCAGCAGCGAATCCGTTCAGGGGTTCACTGAAGCTTTCTTT TRBJ1-1 NA TRBV7-9 15 NA